A single sample gave rise to the 15 T cell receptor beta chains below, sequenced in a study of regulatory T cells in long-lasting Graves disease. Time point reported: persistent/refractory GD, antithyroid drugs over 5 years with positive TRAb. PBMC RNA served as the TCR library source. Combining iRepertoire HTBI primers with Arm-PCR of CDR3 regions, the authors built TCR beta libraries. From the multiplex PCR reads, TCRdb called clonotypes with MiXCR, one entry per CDR3 protein. The repertoire consists of 300,000 to 400,000 distinct CDR3 sequences, with around a fifth occurring once and the leading ten covering 25% to 35%. Sequencing was performed on peripheral blood mononuclear cells (PBMCs), taken when the disease was refractory, from a patient treated with antithyroid drugs. The receptor source for this set is a female donor with Graves disease.

This clonotype has ten or more counts. This chain's CDR3 is CASSQVDEQYF. The CDR3 region has the DNA TGTGCCAGCAGTCAGGTCGACGAGCAGTACTTC. V gene TRBV3-1 combines with J gene TRBJ2-7; the D is unclear. The CDR3 loop spans 11 amino acids. V was pared by 6 bases and J by 5 bases, with 8 bases between. Germline-derived CDR1 and CDR2 are LGHDT and YNNKEL (reference sequence).

Note on this clonotype: This could be a read error, since a much larger clone is one nucleotide away. The chain recombines TRBV6-9 with TRBJ1-2; tentatively, D is TRBD1 (6 bases). Germline V lookup: CDR1 MNHGY, CDR2 SVAAGI. The CDR3 loop spans 15 amino acids. The CDR3 nucleotides read TGTGCCGGCAGTTACGGGGGCGGGGGTAACTATGGCTACACCTTC. Its translation is CAGSYGGGGNYGYTF.

In this sample, this clonotype turned up many times. The CDR3 sequence is CSAAPGQGIEKLFF. As DNA, the CDR3 is TGCAGTGCTGCCCCGGGACAGGGTATTGAAAAACTGTTTTTT. The V call is TRBV20-1, the J call TRBJ1-4, with 9 positions matching TRBD1. V was pared by 5 bases and J by 7 bases, with 8 bases of the junction left unmatched. The CDR3 runs to 14 residues. The germline V gene has CDR1 DFQATT and CDR2 SNEGSKA (reference sequence).

This clonotype has ten or more counts. V gene TRBV3-1 combines with J gene TRBJ1-1, with D uncertain. This CDR3 is built from 14 residues. Trimming removed 0 bases from V and 11 bases from J, with 16 bases in between. Germline V lookup: CDR1 LGHDT, CDR2 YNNKEL (reference sequence). The CDR3 loop reads CASSQDYVPRRAFF. CDR3 bases: TGTGCCAGCAGCCAAGATTATGTTCCCCGGAGGGCTTTCTTT. Full variable domain (rest looked up from reference TRBV3-1 and TRBJ1-1): DTAVSQTPKYLVTQMGNDKSIKCEQNLGHDTMYWYKQDSKKFLKIMFSYNNKELIINETVPNRFSPKSPDKAHLNLHINSLELGDSAVYFCASSQDYVPRRAFFGQGTRLTVV.

The chain is built from TRBV6-5 and TRBJ2-2, with D uncertain. Germline V gives CDR1 MNHEY, CDR2 SVGAGI. V dropped 3 bases and J dropped 0 bases, with 5 bases sitting between them. CDR3 length: 14 residues. Here the CDR3 DNA reads TGTGCCAGCAGTTATCGCGCGAACACCGGGGAGCTGTTTTTT. This gives the protein CASSYRANTGELFF.

This clonotype was observed at least ten times. The chain links TRBV29-1 to TRBJ2-2, with D uncertain. The length of the CDR3 is 12 residues. The V end was cut by 4 bases, the J end by 4 bases, with 7 bases between. The germline CDR1 and CDR2 sequences are SQVTM and ANQGSEA. CDR3: CSVARFTGELFF. The DNA for the CDR3 is TGCAGCGTTGCCAGGTTCACCGGGGAGCTGTTTTTT.

The rearrangement uses TRBV19 and TRBJ2-5; D call uncertain. Germline loops: CDR1 LNHDA, CDR2 SQIVND (reference sequence). The V end was cut by 5 bases, the J end by 5 bases, with 12 bases between. The CDR3 extends over 13 amino acids. Written as DNA, the CDR3 is TGTGCCAGTAGTCCTAGATTTCCGGAGACCCAGTACTTC. It is translated as CASSPRFPETQYF.

The chain couples TRBV29-1 to TRBJ1-2, with D maybe TRBD1 (5 bases). V shed 4 bases and J shed 5 bases, with 14 bases lying between them. Germline loops: CDR1 SQVTM, CDR2 ANQGSEA. The CDR3 length is 13 residues. The CDR3 sequence is CSVGRQGGYGYTF. The CDR3 DNA reads TGCAGCGTTGGCCGGCAGGGTGGTTATGGCTACACCTTC.

This clonotype was seen ten or more times. The chain recombines TRBV27 with TRBJ2-2; 11 nucleotides match TRBD2. In germline, CDR1 is MNHEY, CDR2 SMNVEV (reference sequence). The CDR3 runs to 18 residues. Trimming at V came to 3 bases and at J to 2 bases, leaving 8 bases not matched to a gene. The CDR3 here is CASSFISGRATNTGELFF. For the CDR3, the DNA is TGTGCCAGCAGTTTCATTAGCGGGAGGGCTACAAACACCGGGGAGCTGTTTTTT.

A few counts support this clonotype. J is TRBJ2-2 and V is TRBV7-2; D not certain. The CDR3 extends over 16 amino acids. V was cut by 5 bases and J by 5 bases, with 18 bases left in between. Germline values: CDR1 SGHTA, CDR2 FQGNSA. CDR3 amino acids: CASSIQPWSNTGELFF. Here the CDR3 DNA reads TGTGCCAGCAGCATCCAGCCTTGGTCAAATACCGGGGAGCTGTTTTTT.

This clonotype was seen repeatedly, ten times or more. CDR3 sequence reads: CASSQTGSRTTEAFF. In DNA, the CDR3 is TGTGCCAGCAGCCAAACCGGGTCGCGGACCACTGAAGCTTTCTTT. This chain joins TRBV14 and TRBJ1-1, with D hard to call. The CDR3 consists of 15 residues. V lost 2 bases to trimming and J lost 4 bases, with 14 bases between them. Germline V CDR1 and CDR2: SGHDN, FVKESK.

This chain joins TRBV7-9 and TRBJ2-1; D might be TRBD2 (5 bases). V shed 7 bases and J shed 12 bases, with 19 bases lying between them. The germline V gene has CDR1 SEHNR and CDR2 FQNEAQ (reference sequence). There are 13 residues in the CDR3. Written as DNA, the CDR3 is TGTGCCAGCAACTTCATCGGGGAGTTTCCGCAGTTCTTC. Its protein product is CASNFIGEFPQFF.

This clonotype was detected ten times or more. The chain joins TRBV5-1 to TRBJ1-5; TRBD1 agrees at 8 bases. The J segment lost 5 bases and the V segment lost 4 bases, leaving 11 bases of the junction unmatched. The CDR3 is 16 residues long. Germline V gene lookup returns CDR1 SGHRS and CDR2 YFSETQ. The CDR3 protein is CASSPTRDRMDQPQHF. The CDR3 bases are TGCGCCAGCAGCCCGACCCGGGACAGGATGGATCAGCCCCAGCATTTT. The full variable domain, its missing parts supplied by reference TRBV5-1 and TRBJ1-5, is KAGVTQTPRYLIKTRGQQVTLSCSPISGHRSVSWYQQTPGQGLQFLFEYFSETQRNKGNFPGRFSGRQFSNSRSEMNVSTLELGDSALYLCASSPTRDRMDQPQHFGDGTRLSIL.

This clonotype has at least ten counts. The V gene is TRBV2, the J gene TRBJ1-2; D gene ambiguous. Germline V CDR1 and CDR2: SNHLY, FYNNEI. Trimming took off 4 bases at V and 2 bases at J, with 8 bases between the two ends. The CDR3 runs to 13 residues. The CDR3 region has the DNA TGTGCCAGCAGTGGGAGCGTCAACTATGGCTACACCTTC. This sequence encodes CASSGSVNYGYTF.

This clonotype was counted ten times or more. The rearrangement uses TRBV12-3 or TRBV12-4 and TRBJ2-2; TRBD2 matches at 9 bases. CDR3 size: 12 residues. For the CDR3, the DNA is TGTGCGGGCCGACTAGCGGACGGGGAGCTGTTTTTT. Translating gives CAGRLADGELFF.